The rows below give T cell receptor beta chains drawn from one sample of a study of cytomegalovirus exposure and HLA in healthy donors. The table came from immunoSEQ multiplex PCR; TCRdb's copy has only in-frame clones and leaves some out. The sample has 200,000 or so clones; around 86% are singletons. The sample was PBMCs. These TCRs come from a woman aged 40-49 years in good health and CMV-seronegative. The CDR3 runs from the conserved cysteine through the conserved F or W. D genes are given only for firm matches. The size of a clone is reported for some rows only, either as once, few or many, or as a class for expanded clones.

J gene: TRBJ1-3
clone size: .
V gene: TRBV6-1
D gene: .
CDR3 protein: CASSLGRVRDTIYF
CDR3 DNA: TGTGCCAGCAGCCTGGGGAGGGTTAGGGACACCATATATTTT

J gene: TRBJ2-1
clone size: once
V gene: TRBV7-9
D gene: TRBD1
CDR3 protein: CASSWRTGSDDEQFF
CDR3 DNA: TGTGCCAGCAGCTGGAGGACAGGGTCAGACGATGAGCAGTTCTTC

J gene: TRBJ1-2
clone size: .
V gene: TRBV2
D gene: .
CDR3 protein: CASSRTESYGYTF
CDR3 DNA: TGTGCCAGCAGTCGGACAGAGAGCTATGGCTACACCTTC

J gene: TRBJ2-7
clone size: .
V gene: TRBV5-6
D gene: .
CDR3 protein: CASSRLIAGSYEQYF
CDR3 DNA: TGTGCCAGCAGCCGATTGATAGCTGGGTCCTACGAGCAGTACTTC

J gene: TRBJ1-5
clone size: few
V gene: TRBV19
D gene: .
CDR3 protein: CASSRGNQPQHF
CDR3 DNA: TGTGCCAGCTCCAGGGGCAATCAGCCCCAGCATTTT

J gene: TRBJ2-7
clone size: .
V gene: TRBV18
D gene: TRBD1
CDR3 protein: CASSPLGTGSGEQYF
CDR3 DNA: TGTGCCAGCTCACCCCTGGGGACAGGGTCTGGAGAGCAGTACTTC

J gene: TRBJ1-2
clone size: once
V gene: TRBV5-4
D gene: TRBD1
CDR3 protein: CASCPGTGGGIPYGYTF
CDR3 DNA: TGTGCCAGCTGTCCCGGGACAGGGGGAGGAATCCCGTATGGCTACACCTTC

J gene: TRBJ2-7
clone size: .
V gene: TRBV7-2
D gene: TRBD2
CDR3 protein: CASSFTSGAYEQYF
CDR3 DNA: TGTGCCAGCAGCTTTACTAGCGGAGCCTACGAGCAGTACTTC

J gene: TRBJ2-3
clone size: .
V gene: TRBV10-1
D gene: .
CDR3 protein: CASSESRQSLTDTQYF
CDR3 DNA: TGCGCCAGCAGTGAGTCTCGACAGTCTCTCACAGATACGCAGTATTTT

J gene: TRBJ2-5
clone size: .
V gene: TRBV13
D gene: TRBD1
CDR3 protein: CASSHTGTGNSPETQYF
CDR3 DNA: TGTGCCAGCAGCCACACTGGGACAGGGAACTCCCCAGAGACCCAGTACTTC

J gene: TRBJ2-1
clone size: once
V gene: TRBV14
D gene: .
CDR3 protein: CASSQGFGRIYNEQFF
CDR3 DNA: TGTGCCAGCAGCCAAGGATTTGGGAGAATCTACAATGAGCAGTTCTTC

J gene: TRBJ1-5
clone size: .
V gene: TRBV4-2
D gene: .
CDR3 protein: CASSQDWGGGVWVNQPQHF
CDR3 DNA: TGTGCCAGCAGCCAAGATTGGGGTGGGGGGGTTTGGGTCAATCAGCCCCAGCATTTT

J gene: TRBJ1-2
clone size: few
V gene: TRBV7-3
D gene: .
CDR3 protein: CASSLEGLYGYTF
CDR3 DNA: TGTGCCAGCAGCTTAGAGGGACTGTATGGCTACACCTTC

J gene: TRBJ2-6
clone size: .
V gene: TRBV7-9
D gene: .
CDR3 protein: CASSLGGGGANVLTF
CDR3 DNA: TGTGCCAGCAGCTTAGGAGGAGGTGGGGCCAACGTCCTGACTTTC

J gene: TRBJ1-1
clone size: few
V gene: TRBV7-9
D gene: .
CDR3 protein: CSSSLEGGTEAFF
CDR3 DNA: TGTTCCAGCAGCTTAGAGGGGGGGACTGAAGCTTTCTTT

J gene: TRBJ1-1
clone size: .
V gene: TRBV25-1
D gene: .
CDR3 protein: CASENPDSTEAFF
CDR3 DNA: TGTGCCAGCGAGAACCCCGATAGCACTGAAGCTTTCTTT

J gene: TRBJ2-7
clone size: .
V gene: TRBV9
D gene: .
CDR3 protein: CASSSQVSGSYEQYF
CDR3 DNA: TGTGCCAGCAGCTCGCAGGTTAGCGGTTCCTACGAGCAGTACTTC

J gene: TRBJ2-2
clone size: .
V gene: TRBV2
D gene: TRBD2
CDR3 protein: CASSDGLAANTGELFF
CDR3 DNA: TGTGCCAGCAGTGACGGACTAGCGGCGAACACCGGGGAGCTGTTTTTT

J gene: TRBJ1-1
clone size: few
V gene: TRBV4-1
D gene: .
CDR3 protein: CASSWGRSVRTSEAFF
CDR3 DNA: TGCGCCAGCAGCTGGGGGCGAAGCGTTCGAACATCTGAAGCTTTCTTT

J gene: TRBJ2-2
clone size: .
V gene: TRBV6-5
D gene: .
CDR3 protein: CASSELLGELFF
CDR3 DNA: TGTGCCAGCAGTGAGTTACTCGGGGAGCTGTTTTTT